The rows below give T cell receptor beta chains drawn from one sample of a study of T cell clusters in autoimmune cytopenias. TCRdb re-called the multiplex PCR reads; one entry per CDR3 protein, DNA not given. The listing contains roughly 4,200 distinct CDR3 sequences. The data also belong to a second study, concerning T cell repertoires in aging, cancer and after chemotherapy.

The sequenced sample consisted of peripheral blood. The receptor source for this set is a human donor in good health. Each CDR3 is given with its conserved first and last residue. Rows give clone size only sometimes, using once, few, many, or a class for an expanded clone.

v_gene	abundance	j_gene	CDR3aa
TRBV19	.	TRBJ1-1	CASRPRANTEAFF
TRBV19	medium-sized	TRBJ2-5	CASRRDREETQYF
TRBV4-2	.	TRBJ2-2	CASSFRGGTSGGGTGELFF
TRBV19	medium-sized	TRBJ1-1	CASRDRPGNTEAFF
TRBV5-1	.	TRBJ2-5	CASSDGGGETQYF
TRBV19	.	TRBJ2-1	CASSSPGSDLGEQFF
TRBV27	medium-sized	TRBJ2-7	CASSFQQGPRYEQYF
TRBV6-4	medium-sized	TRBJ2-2	CASSDGPLSRELFF
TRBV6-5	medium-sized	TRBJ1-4	CASARSTGRNEKLFF
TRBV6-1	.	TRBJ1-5	CASSDQPYSNQPQHF
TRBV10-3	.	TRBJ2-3	CAISPRQSGGTDTQYF
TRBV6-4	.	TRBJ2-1	CASSDVDGRIYNEQFF
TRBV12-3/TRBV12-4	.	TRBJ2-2	CASSRDLNTGELFF
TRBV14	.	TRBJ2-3	CASSLIPDTQYF
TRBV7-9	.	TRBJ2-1	CASRSLEGTHHEQFF
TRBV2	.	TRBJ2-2	CASSEVQRGHTGELFF
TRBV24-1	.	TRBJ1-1	CATRATDNTEAFF